Given below is one T cell receptor beta chain in context. Antigen unknown. This sample was included in a study of vaccination effects on CD4 cells after COVID-19. Whole-study results and caveats: Clones of infection and vaccine origin contracted markedly late after vaccination. From healthy vaccinees, only 1 of 255 vaccine-induced clones also reacted to common cold coronaviruses.

Prior to sequencing, the ViraFEST assay stimulated PBMC with viral peptide pools, which expanded the antigen-specific CD4+ T cells. Cultured cells yielded isolated CD4+ T cells after around 9 days. Recipients of the vaccine had no prior SARS-CoV-2 infection and negative nucleocapsid antibodies. PBMC were cultured at around 2 million per well with 8 to 10 IU/ml IL-2 and 8 to 10 ug/ml peptides. This table comes from immunoSEQ multiplex PCR, and its TCRdb copy is limited to in-frame clones, with some not included. The data hold some 11,000 clones, with just under 75% observed a single time. The CDR3 covers 14 residues. The germline CDR1 and CDR2 sequences are SGHTA and FQGTGA. V lost 5 bases and J lost 6; bases outside the gene matches: 6.

The chain joins TRBV7-3 to TRBJ2-7, with 11 positions matching TRBD2. Material: CD4+ T cells from PBMCs cultured with HCoV-229E spike peptides, obtained before COVID-19 vaccination. This clonotype originated in a human donor who received a COVID-19 vaccine. CDR3 nucleotide sequence: TGTGCCAGCAGCCTACTAGCGGGGGTAGGCGAGCAGTACTTC. The encoded protein is CASSLLAGVGEQYF.